The clone carrying this TCR beta chain has a handful of counts. The antigen is not known. The sample belongs to a study of beta chain features in type 1 diabetes. The study, taken as a whole, reports: Shorter TCRB CDR3s, moderately but significantly so, marked every one of the four CD4+ subsets in Type 1 diabetes patients.

The V gene end was trimmed by 5 bases and the J gene end by 16 bases; junction bases not matched to a gene: 13. Germline V CDR1 and CDR2: MDHEN, SYDVKM. The CDR3 runs to 14 residues. The entirety of the isolated RNA underwent reverse transcription, so expressed TCRB transcripts were sequenced. The repertoire was sequenced with immunoSEQ multiplex PCR; TCRdb's copy has only in-frame clones and lacks some. Of about 160,000 clones listed, around a tenth are singletons. This clonotype was obtained from a young man with type 1 diabetes. The chain uses TRBV28 and TRBJ2-2; 10 positions match TRBD1. Sequenced input: central memory CD4+ T cells from blood. The CDR3 protein is CASSPRQGADRQFF. CDR3 in DNA: TGTGCCAGCAGTCCCCGACAGGGGGCTGATCGACAGTTTTTT.